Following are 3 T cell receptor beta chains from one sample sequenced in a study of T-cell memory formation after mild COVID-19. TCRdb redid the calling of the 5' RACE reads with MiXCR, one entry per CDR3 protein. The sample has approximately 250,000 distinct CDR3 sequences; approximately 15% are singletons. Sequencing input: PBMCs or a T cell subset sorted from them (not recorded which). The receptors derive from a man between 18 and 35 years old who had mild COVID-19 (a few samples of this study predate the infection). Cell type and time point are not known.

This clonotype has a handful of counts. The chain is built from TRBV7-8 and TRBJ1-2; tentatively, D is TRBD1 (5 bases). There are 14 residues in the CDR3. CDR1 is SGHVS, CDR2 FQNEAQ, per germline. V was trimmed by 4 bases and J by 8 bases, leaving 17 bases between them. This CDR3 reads CASSSLRGLYGYTF. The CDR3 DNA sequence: TGTGCCAGCAGCTCCCTTCGGGGGTTGTACGGCTACACCTTC.

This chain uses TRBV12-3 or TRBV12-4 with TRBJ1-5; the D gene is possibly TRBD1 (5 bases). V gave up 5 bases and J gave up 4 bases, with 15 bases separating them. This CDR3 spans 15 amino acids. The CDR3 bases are TGTGCCAGCAGTCTTGTTCAGGGCAGGAATCAGCCCCAGCATTTT. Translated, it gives CASSLVQGRNQPQHF.

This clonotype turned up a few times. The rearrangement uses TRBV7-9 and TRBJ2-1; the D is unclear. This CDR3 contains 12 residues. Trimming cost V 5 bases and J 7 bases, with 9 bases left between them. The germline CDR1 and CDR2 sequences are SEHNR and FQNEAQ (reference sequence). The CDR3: CASSANVNEQFF. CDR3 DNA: TGTGCCAGCAGCGCAAACGTGAATGAGCAGTTCTTC.